Presented here are 27 T cell receptor beta chains from one specimen sequenced in a study of CD8+ T cells in alopecia areata. Following extraction, RNA underwent reverse transcription to cDNA, which served as the sequencing template. Clones were read by immunoSEQ multiplex PCR, and TCRdb kept only the in-frame ones, dropping some. This table has around 70,000 clones, approximately 28% appearing once. Treatment here: oral pan-JAK inhibitor, 5-10 mg twice daily. Sequencing used CD8+ T cells sorted from blood, obtained at week 4, from a patient treated with tofacitinib. The source of these receptors is a human donor with alopecia areata.

This clone was counted a few times. The V call is TRBV29-1, the J call TRBJ2-7; no firm D call. Trimming removed 2 bases at V and 4 bases at J, with 15 bases between. The CDR3 has 14 amino acids. CDR1 SQVTM and CDR2 ANQGSEA come from the germline V gene. CDR3 region: CSVETAGEVYEQYF. Written as DNA, the CDR3 is TGCAGCGTTGAAACGGCAGGCGAAGTGTACGAGCAGTACTTC.

The chain carries TRBV29-1 and TRBJ2-1; a weak D match, TRBD2 (6 bases). This CDR3 spans 14 amino acids. Germline loops: CDR1 SQVTM, CDR2 ANQGSEA. V was clipped by 1 base and J by 1 base, with 8 bases between them. DNA of the CDR3: TGCAGCGTTGAAGCGGGACTGTCCTACAATGAGCAGTTCTTC. As protein: CSVEAGLSYNEQFF.

In its sample, this clone was seen once. The V gene is TRBV7-9, the J gene TRBJ1-5, with TRBD1 matching over 7 bases. The CDR3 has 15 amino acids. The J segment lost 5 bases and the V segment lost 4 bases, leaving 8 bases of the junction unmatched. CDR1 SEHNR and CDR2 FQNEAQ come from the germline V gene (reference sequence). The CDR3, as DNA: TGTGCCAGCAGCTCAGACGGACAGGCCTATCAGCCCCAGCATTTT. As protein: CASSSDGQAYQPQHF.

V usage is TRBV30 and J usage is TRBJ2-1; D uncertain. This CDR3 spans 12 amino acids. Germline V lookup: CDR1 GTSNPN, CDR2 SVGIG (reference sequence). V dropped 3 bases and J dropped 6 bases, with 9 bases sitting between them. The CDR3 DNA sequence: TGTGCCTGGAGCAATGTGGGCAATGAGCAGTTCTTC. Its protein is CAWSNVGNEQFF.

The chain carries TRBV27 and TRBJ2-7; D is undetermined. The CDR3 runs 15 residues. V lost 0 bases, J lost 4 bases, and 13 bases lay in between. CDR1 is MNHEY, CDR2 SMNVEV, per germline (reference sequence). The CDR3 DNA follows: TGTGCCAGCAGTTTATCTGGCAGGTTGGGGTACGAGCAGTACTTC. Translation gives CASSLSGRLGYEQYF.

This chain links TRBV30 with TRBJ2-7, with no clear D. The CDR3 loop spans 13 amino acids. Germline values: CDR1 GTSNPN, CDR2 SVGIG (reference sequence). V shed 2 bases and J shed 3 bases, with 11 bases lying between them. The CDR3 region has the DNA TGTGCCTGGAGTATAGGGCAAGACTACGAGCAGTACTTC. Protein product: CAWSIGQDYEQYF.

The rearrangement uses TRBV7-4 and TRBJ2-4, with 10 bases identical to TRBD1. Looked up from germline, CDR1 is SGHVT and CDR2 is SQSDAQ. The CDR3 totals 13 residues. The V gene end was trimmed by 3 bases and the J gene end by 8 bases; junction bases not matched to a gene: 1. CDR3 in DNA: TGTGCCAGCAGCTTGGGACAGGGGCACATTCAGTACTTC. Amino acids: CASSLGQGHIQYF.

This chain uses TRBV6-6 with TRBJ2-4, with D unclear. This CDR3 is 13 amino acids long. Looked up from germline, CDR1 is MNHNY and CDR2 is SVGAGI (reference sequence). The V end was cut by 8 bases, the J end by 4 bases, with 12 bases between. The CDR3 loop reads CASPRGTKNIQYF. The CDR3 DNA reads TGTGCCAGCCCTCGTGGAACTAAAAACATTCAGTACTTC.

The chain is built from TRBV29-1 and TRBJ1-2; D uncertain. The CDR3 extends over 12 amino acids. Germline values: CDR1 SQVTM, CDR2 ANQGSEA. V was cut by 3 bases and J by 4 bases, with 9 bases left in between. The CDR3 loop reads CSVDPSVYGYTF. The CDR3 nucleotides read TGCAGCGTTGATCCGTCGGTCTATGGCTACACCTTC. Full variable domain (missing parts from reference TRBV29-1 and TRBJ1-2): SAVISQKPSRDICQRGTSLTIQCQVDSQVTMMFWYRQQPGQSLTLIATANQGSEATYESGFVIDKFPISRPNLTFSTLTVSNMSPEDSSIYLCSVDPSVYGYTFGSGTRLTVV.

This clone was picked up a small number of times. The chain is built from TRBV20-1 and TRBJ2-5, with TRBD2 as a possible D gene (5 bases). CDR3 length: 10 residues. Trimming shortened V by 6 bases and J by 7 bases, and 9 bases separated the two germline ends. The V gene's germline CDR1 is DFQATT and CDR2 SNEGSKA (reference sequence). The CDR3: CSAPAGTQYF. CDR3 sequence (DNA): TGCAGTGCACCGGCGGGGACCCAGTACTTC.

This clone came up a few times. This rearrangement joins TRBV29-1 to TRBJ2-1; TRBD2 is a possible D gene (6 bases). Germline lookup yields CDR1 SQVTM and CDR2 ANQGSEA. Trimming cost V 6 bases and J 0 bases, with 15 bases left between them. The CDR3 loop spans 15 amino acids. CDR3 sequence: CSVGVYGSSYNEQFF. DNA of the CDR3: TGCAGCGTGGGCGTCTACGGGAGCTCCTACAATGAGCAGTTCTTC.

The chain carries TRBV9 and TRBJ2-1; no clear D gene. The CDR3 is 13 residues long. Germline-derived CDR1 and CDR2 are SGDLS and YYNGEE. Trimming cost V 4 bases and J 10 bases, with 15 bases left between them. In DNA, the CDR3 is TGTGCCAGCAGCCCCCCGGTGGGTGGGGAGCAGTTCTTC. It yields the protein CASSPPVGGEQFF.

The chain is built from TRBV11-2 and TRBJ2-1, with 8 bases aligning to TRBD1. The CDR3 runs 15 residues. J was trimmed by 2 bases and V by 5 bases; bases with no gene match: 5. The germline V gene has CDR1 SGHAT and CDR2 FQNNGV. The CDR3 bases are TGTGCCAGCAGCCGCGGACAGGGCCCCTACAATGAGCAGTTCTTC. It translates to CASSRGQGPYNEQFF.

This rearrangement joins TRBV29-1 to TRBJ1-2; 7 bases match TRBD1. J gave up 8 bases and V 6 bases, and 6 bases lay outside the gene matches. The CDR3 covers 11 residues. CDR1 SQVTM and CDR2 ANQGSEA come from the germline V gene. The CDR3 region is CSVRQGGGYTF. Here the CDR3 DNA reads TGCAGCGTCCGACAGGGTGGAGGCTACACCTTC. Based on the CDR3 plus reference TRBV29-1 and TRBJ1-2, the full variable domain is SAVISQKPSRDICQRGTSLTIQCQVDSQVTMMFWYRQQPGQSLTLIATANQGSEATYESGFVIDKFPISRPNLTFSTLTVSNMSPEDSSIYLCSVRQGGGYTFGSGTRLTVV.

This clone was recorded a few times. The rearrangement uses TRBV7-9 and TRBJ2-7, with D perhaps TRBD1 (5 bases). The CDR3 spans 13 residues. Trimming removed 7 bases at V and 3 bases at J, with 13 bases between. In germline, CDR1 is SEHNR, CDR2 FQNEAQ (reference sequence). The DNA of the CDR3 is TGTGCCAGCACCATAACCCAGGGCTACGAGCAGTACTTC. Amino acid sequence: CASTITQGYEQYF.

The CDR3, as DNA: TGTGCCAGCAGTGCCCTAGCAGGCGGGCATGAAAAACTGTTTTTT. Amino acids: CASSALAGGHEKLFF. The chain links TRBV27 to TRBJ1-4, with D hard to call. CDR3 size: 15 residues. Trimming left V 5 bases short and J 6 bases short, with 16 bases between. CDR1 and CDR2 from the germline V gene are MNHEY and SMNVEV (reference sequence).

This chain connects TRBV9 to TRBJ1-2; D is unresolved. V lost 0 bases and J 2 bases, leaving 11 bases between the germline ends. Germline CDR1 SGDLS, CDR2 YYNGEE. The CDR3 spans 15 residues. The CDR3 coding sequence is TGTGCCAGCAGCGTAGGTCGGATAGGGAACTATGGCTACACCTTC. This translates into CASSVGRIGNYGYTF.

The chain couples TRBV25-1 to TRBJ2-7; D not resolved. This CDR3 has 15 amino acids. Germline assignment: CDR1 MGHDK and CDR2 SYGVNS. The germline V and J ends were trimmed by 4 bases and 6 bases, with 19 bases remaining between them. The CDR3 DNA reads TGTGCCAGCAGTGGGTATAGGGCGGACCATCTCGAGCAGTACTTC. Protein: CASSGYRADHLEQYF.

The rearrangement links TRBV29-1 to TRBJ1-2; 7 nucleotides align to TRBD1. Trimming cost V 6 bases and J 4 bases; bases outside gene matches: 8. Germline-derived CDR1 and CDR2 are SQVTM and ANQGSEA. This CDR3 contains 13 residues. This CDR3 reads CSVVQGRGYGYTF. In DNA form, the CDR3 reads TGCAGCGTCGTACAGGGGAGGGGCTATGGCTACACCTTC.

The table lists this clone with a few counts. This chain links TRBV29-1 with TRBJ2-7, with TRBD2 identical over 8 bases. Losses at the gene ends were 4 bases for V and 5 bases for J; bases not matched to a gene: 13. The germline CDR1 and CDR2 sequences are SQVTM and ANQGSEA. This CDR3 spans 15 amino acids. The CDR3 sequence: CSVAGRSGSPHEQYF. For the CDR3, the DNA is TGCAGCGTTGCGGGCCGCAGCGGGAGTCCACACGAGCAGTACTTC.

This rearrangement joins TRBV30 to TRBJ1-5; no firm D call. Germline V gene lookup returns CDR1 GTSNPN and CDR2 SVGIG (reference sequence). Trimming shortened V by 7 bases and J by 5 bases, and 6 bases separated the two germline ends. The CDR3 spans 10 residues. The CDR3 loop reads CASSHQPQHF. CDR3 bases: TGTGCCTCATCACATCAGCCCCAGCATTTT.

This clone was seen a few times. The chain couples TRBV4-1 to TRBJ1-1; unclear D gene. The CDR3 is 15 residues long. Germline lookup yields CDR1 MGHRA and CDR2 YSYEKL. V lost 0 bases and J lost 6, with 14 bases in between. CDR3 sequence: CASSQEEREGAEAFF. CDR3 sequence (DNA): TGCGCCAGCAGCCAAGAGGAGAGGGAGGGAGCTGAAGCTTTCTTT.

This clone was counted between two and nine times. V is TRBV9 and J is TRBJ2-7, with TRBD2 identical over 9 bases. This CDR3 region has 16 residues. Germline V CDR1 and CDR2: SGDLS, YYNGEE. Trimming took 1 base from V and 6 from J; bases not matched to a gene: 11. The CDR3 here is CASSVSGSGSKSEQYF. The CDR3 DNA sequence: TGTGCCAGCAGCGTAAGCGGTAGCGGGAGTAAAAGCGAGCAGTACTTC.

The V and J genes are TRBV7-2 and TRBJ2-5; D possibly corresponds to TRBD1 (5 bases). This CDR3 is built from 13 residues. V lost 6 bases and J lost 4, with 12 bases in between. Germline CDR1 reads SGHTA; CDR2 reads FQGNSA. CDR3 nucleotide sequence: TGTGCCAGCAGGTCAGGGTGGGGAGAGACCCAGTACTTC. Encoded protein: CASRSGWGETQYF. Full variable domain (outside the CDR3, taken from reference TRBV7-2 and TRBJ2-5): GAGVSQSPSNKVTEKGKDVELRCDPISGHTALYWYRQSLGQGLEFLIYFQGNSAPDKSGLPSDRFSAERTGGSVSTLTIQRTQQEDSAVYLCASRSGWGETQYFGPGTRLLVL.

The chain is built from TRBV29-1 and TRBJ2-7; perhaps D is TRBD1 or TRBD2 (5 bases each). There are 12 residues in the CDR3. Deletions cut 5 bases from V and 5 bases from J, with 13 bases between. Germline lookup yields CDR1 SQVTM and CDR2 ANQGSEA. CDR3 sequence reads: CSVPGARNEQYF. As DNA, the CDR3 is TGCAGCGTTCCCGGGGCACGGAACGAGCAGTACTTC.

CDR3 nucleotides: TGCGCCAGCAGATTTCTAGAAAAACTGTTTTTT. It yields the protein CASRFLEKLFF. The chain links TRBV4-1 to TRBJ1-4; D remains ambiguous. V was cut by 6 bases and J by 8 bases, with 7 bases left in between. This CDR3 spans 11 amino acids. Per germline, CDR1 MGHRA and CDR2 YSYEKL.

Only a few counts were recorded for this clone. The J gene is TRBJ2-6, the V gene TRBV29-1, with 7 bases fitting TRBD2. The CDR3 has 16 amino acids. The V segment lost 4 bases and the J segment 2 bases; nucleotides outside the gene matches: 8. Germline CDR1 SQVTM, CDR2 ANQGSEA. In DNA form, the CDR3 reads TGCAGCGTTGTAACCCGGGGGGATACTGGGGCCAACGTCCTGACTTTC. Amino acid sequence: CSVVTRGDTGANVLTF. Combining the CDR3 with reference TRBV29-1 and TRBJ2-6 gives the whole variable domain SAVISQKPSRDICQRGTSLTIQCQVDSQVTMMFWYRQQPGQSLTLIATANQGSEATYESGFVIDKFPISRPNLTFSTLTVSNMSPEDSSIYLCSVVTRGDTGANVLTFGAGSRLTVL.